The next 4 T cell receptor beta chains were all read from a single sample in a study of blood T cell repertoires in COVID-19 (dated by TCRdb to the early 2020s). Library construction relied on the immunoSEQ multiplex PCR assay. TCRdb holds this immuneACCESS table with in-frame rearrangements only. Some clones are missing; in checked studies, unresolved V genes explain under half, and the rest has no known cause. The sample yields some 290,000 clones; roughly 86% were counted once. The ten biggest clones cover over 8.5% of the sample. Sequencing was performed on peripheral blood. The receptors were sampled from a woman aged 25 to 45 with COVID-19, enrolled during active disease.

The chain couples TRBV5-1 to TRBJ2-1; D might be TRBD1 (6 bases). This CDR3 region has 16 residues. Germline CDR1 reads SGHRS; CDR2 reads YFSETQ. With 4 bases removed from V and 3 bases from J, the gap between germline ends came to 17 bases. CDR3 sequence: CASSQTTGSDYNEQFF. For the CDR3, the DNA is TGCGCCAGCAGCCAGACTACAGGGTCGGACTACAATGAGCAGTTCTTC.

The J gene is TRBJ2-2, the V gene TRBV4-1, with D perhaps TRBD2 (6 bases). Looked up from germline, CDR1 is MGHRA and CDR2 is YSYEKL. The CDR3 totals 14 residues. With 6 bases removed from V and 1 base from J, the gap between germline ends came to 9 bases. The CDR3 here is CASRLGLNTGELFF. The CDR3 DNA sequence: TGCGCCAGCAGGCTGGGACTGAACACCGGGGAGCTGTTTTTT.

The gene calls are TRBV2 and TRBJ1-6, with 7 positions matching TRBD1. After removal of 7 bases from V and 5 bases from J, the junction contained 5 bases not matched to a gene. Germline V gene lookup returns CDR1 SNHLY and CDR2 FYNNEI. The CDR3 has 14 residues. CDR3 residues: CASNPGTDNSPLHF. CDR3 nucleotides: TGTGCCAGCAACCCCGGGACAGATAATTCACCCCTCCACTTT.

This chain links TRBV28 with TRBJ1-1; D is ambiguous. Germline loops: CDR1 MDHEN, CDR2 SYDVKM. V was shortened by 8 bases and J by 7 bases, with 8 bases between the two germline ends. This CDR3 is built from 10 residues. The CDR3 sequence: CASLGLEAFF. The CDR3 region has the DNA TGTGCCAGCCTTGGACTTGAAGCTTTCTTT.